This TCR beta chain was recovered during a study of regulatory and conventional T cells in RAG deficiency. Overall study findings and caveats: Shannon entropy fell and Simpson indices rose in RAG-deficient patients. Other subsets showed around 9.4-fold reductions, but Treg unique TCR beta sequences fell about 100-fold in these patients.

Assay: immunoSEQ multiplex PCR; the TCRdb copy retains only in-frame clones and omits some. Counted here are tens of thousands of clones, 95% to 96% occurring once; the ten biggest clones make up 1% to 1.5%. Turning to this clone: Antigen unknown.

Blood CD4+ CD25-low CD127-high conventional T cells supplied the genomic DNA template. CDR1 and CDR2 from the germline V gene are LGHNT and FRNRAP. The CDR3 consists of 17 residues. With 1 base clipped from V and 1 base from J, the junction kept 6 bases outside the gene matches. The data were also submitted as part of a second study, on regulatory T cells. This second study says: The primer mix had 52 TRBV and 13 TRBJ primers.

This sequence originates from a human donor in good health. The rearrangement joins TRBV12-5 to TRBJ1-5; 8 bases agree with TRBD1. Material for sequencing was CD25- CD4+ T cells sorted from blood. As DNA, the CDR3 is TGTGCTAGTGGTTTGGACAGGGGGGGTTCAAGCAATCAGCCCCAGCATTTT. This translates into CASGLDRGGSSNQPQHF.